These T cell receptor beta chains were read from a single sample in a study of Ad26.COV2.S vaccination and SARS-CoV-2 variants. The protocol was immunoSEQ multiplex PCR, while the TCRdb copy is restricted to in-frame clones and leaves out a portion. The sample lists some 340,000 clones; 86% were seen once. This specimen consisted of peripheral blood, obtained in a trial of Ad26.COV2.S vaccine versus placebo. All receptors derive from a person between 18 and 60 years old who received the Ad26.COV2.S COVID-19 vaccine or a placebo. Each CDR3 is given with its conserved first and last residue. A D gene is named only where the DNA matches it firmly. Size tells how often a clone was seen (once, few, many) or the class of an expanded clone, and some rows leave it out.

J | size | D | V | DNA | CDR3
TRBJ2-2 | . | . | TRBV9 | TGTGCCAGCAGCGTGGGAACCGGGGAGCTGTTTTTT | CASSVGTGELFF
TRBJ1-2 | few | . | TRBV5-1 | TGCGCCAGCACCCAGGGGCAGGCCTCACATTCTAGCTATGGCTACACCTTC | CASTQGQASHSSYGYTF
TRBJ2-3 | . | . | TRBV5-1 | TGCGCCAGCAGCTTGGAAGATCCCCGGACAGATACGCAGTATTTT | CASSLEDPRTDTQYF
TRBJ1-2 | . | TRBD1 | TRBV7-8 | TGTGCCAGCAGCTTTGCGTGGGACAGGGGACCCTATGGCTACACCTTC | CASSFAWDRGPYGYTF
TRBJ1-2 | once | TRBD1 | TRBV5-1 | TGCGCCAGCAGCTTAGGGACAGGCCCCTATGGCTACACCTTC | CASSLGTGPYGYTF
TRBJ2-7 | . | . | TRBV18 | TGTGCCAGCTCACCTACGCGGGACTACGAGCAGTACTTC | CASSPTRDYEQYF
TRBJ2-5 | once | . | TRBV7-2 | TGTGCCAGCAGCTCTTATAAAGAGACCCAGTACTTC | CASSSYKETQYF
TRBJ2-5 | . | . | TRBV4-3 | TGCGCCAGCAGCCAAGATATTTTTTGGGAGACCCAGTACTTC | CASSQDIFWETQYF
TRBJ1-6 | few | . | TRBV27 | TGTGCCAGCAGTTCCGCCATGGGGAATTCACCCCTCCACTTT | CASSSAMGNSPLHF
TRBJ1-5 | few | . | TRBV6-5 | TGTGCCAGCAGTTACTCGATAGGGGATCAGCCCCAGCATTTT | CASSYSIGDQPQHF
TRBJ2-7 | . | . | TRBV5-4 | TGTGCCAGCAGCTTGGTGGGGGGCGCGGGATACGAGCAGTACTTC | CASSLVGGAGYEQYF
TRBJ2-1 | . | TRBD2 | TRBV7-2 | TGTGCCAGCAGCTTACGGGGGACGGGGGGGCCGTCGGATGAGCAGTTCTTC | CASSLRGTGGPSDEQFF
TRBJ2-5 | . | TRBD1 | TRBV6-5 | TGTGCCAGCAGTCGCCGGACAGGGACCCAGTACTTC | CASSRRTGTQYF
TRBJ2-2 | once | . | TRBV7-8 | TGTGCCAGCAGCTCGACAGTCAACACCGGGGAGCTGTTTTTT | CASSSTVNTGELFF
TRBJ1-5 | once | . | TRBV3-1/TRBV3-2 | TGTGCCAGCAGCCAAGGTAACAGGGGCAATCAGCCCCAGCATTTT | CASSQGNRGNQPQHF
TRBJ1-2 | . | . | TRBV30 | TGTGCCTGGAGTGCAAAAAAAGTGGCCCATAATGGCTACACCTTC | CAWSAKKVAHNGYTF
TRBJ2-6 | . | . | TRBV7-2 | TGTGCCAGCAGGCGGAACAGTCCTGGGGCCAACGTCCTGACTTTC | CASRRNSPGANVLTF
TRBJ1-4 | . | . | TRBV7-9 | TGTGCCAGCAGCCCACAGGGTAATGAAAAACTGTTTTTT | CASSPQGNEKLFF
TRBJ1-1 | . | TRBD1 | TRBV9 | TGTGCCAGCAGCGTCTCTTCTCATCTGGGACAGCAAAACCAGGCTTTCTTT | CASSVSSHLGQQNQAFF
TRBJ2-5 | . | TRBD1 | TRBV2 | TGTGCCAGCAGTGCGGACAGGGGGCCTCAAGAGACCCAGTACTTC | CASSADRGPQETQYF
TRBJ2-7 | . | . | TRBV7-2 | TGTGCCAGCAGCCTTATTGGGGGGGACAGGAACTACGAGCAGTACTTC | CASSLIGGDRNYEQYF
TRBJ2-2 | . | . | TRBV7-3 | TGTGCCAGCAGCTTAACGGGCGGGGATCGCACCGGGGAGCTGTTTTTT | CASSLTGGDRTGELFF
TRBJ2-5 | once | TRBD2 | TRBV7-9 | TGTGCCAGCACCCGGGGGGGATCTCAAGAGACCCAGTACTTC | CASTRGGSQETQYF
TRBJ2-3 | . | . | TRBV5-1 | TGCGCCAGCAGCGATCCGGGACTCCTAAATACGCAGTATTTT | CASSDPGLLNTQYF
TRBJ1-6 | . | TRBD1 | TRBV4-3 | TGCGCCCGCAGCCTCCGGGTTGGGGGACAGGGAGAAGGGGGATCACCCCTCCACTTT | CARSLRVGGQGEGGSPLHF
TRBJ2-1 | . | . | TRBV2 | TGTGCCAGCAGTGACCTCCCGAGGGGGAGCATCTCCTACAATGAGCAGTTCTTC | CASSDLPRGSISYNEQFF
TRBJ2-1 | . | . | TRBV12-3/TRBV12-4 | TGTGCCAGCAGTTTTTCCAGATACAATGAGCAGTTCTTC | CASSFSRYNEQFF
TRBJ1-3 | . | . | TRBV2 | TGTGCCAGCAGTGAAGCATGGGGGTATGACGGAAACACCATATATTTT | CASSEAWGYDGNTIYF
TRBJ2-1 | . | . | TRBV29-1 | TGCAGCGCTCGGGGGATCCGCTACAATGAGCAGTTCTTC | CSARGIRYNEQFF
TRBJ2-3 | . | TRBD2 | TRBV7-8 | TGTGCCAGCAGCTTAGGAGGACTAGCGGGGGGAGATACGCAGTATTTT | CASSLGGLAGGDTQYF
TRBJ1-1 | once | . | TRBV5-1 | TGCGCCAGCAGCTTGCAGGATCTGAACACTGAAGCTTTCTTT | CASSLQDLNTEAFF
TRBJ1-6 | . | TRBD1 | TRBV9 | TGTGCCTCAGGGACAGGAAATTCACCCCTCCACTTT | CASGTGNSPLHF
TRBJ2-7 | . | . | TRBV14 | TGTGCCAGCAGCCAAGAAGGGGTGGGTAGCAAGTACTTC | CASSQEGVGSKYF
TRBJ2-1 | . | . | TRBV7-3 | TGTGCCAGCAGCTTAACATCGTCCTACAATGAGCAGTTCTTC | CASSLTSSYNEQFF
TRBJ1-3 | . | . | TRBV2 | TGTGCCAGCAAATATCTCCGGAACACCATATATTTT | CASKYLRNTIYF
TRBJ1-1 | . | . | TRBV5-1 | TGCGCCAGCAGCCCGAGGCCGGGGCAGTTGAACACTGAAGCTTTCTTT | CASSPRPGQLNTEAFF
TRBJ1-1 | . | . | TRBV18 | TGTGCCAGCTCACCACCTGGGGTGGGTATTGCGCCTTTCTTT | CASSPPGVGIAPFF
TRBJ1-1 | . | . | TRBV21-1 | TGTGCCAGCGCCCAGGGGTTCTTGCCTGAAGCTTTCTTT | CASAQGFLPEAFF
TRBJ2-3 | . | TRBD2 | TRBV4-2 | TGTGCCAGCAGCCAAGGGGCCTTTCTAGCGGGGGGGTACACAGATACGCAGTATTTT | CASSQGAFLAGGYTDTQYF
TRBJ2-1 | . | . | TRBV9 | TGTGCCAGCAGCGTAGACCACTACAATGAGCAGTTCTTC | CASSVDHYNEQFF
TRBJ1-1 | once | . | TRBV29-1 | TGCAGCGGGGTAACCAACACTGAAGCTTTCTTT | CSGVTNTEAFF
TRBJ1-6 | few | . | TRBV7-9 | TGTGCCAGCAGCTTAGGAACAGCGTATTCACCCCTCCACTTT | CASSLGTAYSPLHF
TRBJ2-7 | . | TRBD1 | TRBV11-3 | TGTGCCAGCAGCTTAGGGCCCCTGACAGGGGACAACGAGCAGTACTTC | CASSLGPLTGDNEQYF
TRBJ2-1 | . | . | TRBV12-3/TRBV12-4 | TGTGCCAGCACGCTCGCGGGATTCAATGAGCAGTTCTTC | CASTLAGFNEQFF
TRBJ2-1 | . | TRBD2 | TRBV15 | TGTGCCACCAGCACTCTACTAGCGGGGGGAGTCAATGAGCAGTTCTTC | CATSTLLAGGVNEQFF
TRBJ2-5 | . | TRBD1 | TRBV19 | TGTGCCAGTAGTAAGGGGAACAGGGGACACGAGACCCAGTACTTC | CASSKGNRGHETQYF
TRBJ1-2 | . | TRBD1 | TRBV5-1 | TGCGCCAGCAGCTTGGGGACAGGGATGGATGGCTACACCTTC | CASSLGTGMDGYTF
TRBJ2-1 | few | TRBD2 | TRBV4-1 | TGCGCCAGCAGCCGACTAGCGGGGGCATACAATGAGCAGTTCTTC | CASSRLAGAYNEQFF
TRBJ1-1 | . | . | TRBV21-1 | TGTGCCAGCAGCCCTAATGGGGGGGCCGAAGCTTTCTTT | CASSPNGGAEAFF
TRBJ2-7 | once | . | TRBV5-1 | TGCGCCAGCAGACAAGGACCGAGGGGATGGTCCGAGCAGTACTTC | CASRQGPRGWSEQYF
TRBJ2-3 | . | . | TRBV7-8 | TGTGCCAGCAGCCCAGAGGTAGATACGCAGTATTTT | CASSPEVDTQYF
TRBJ2-5 | . | TRBD2 | TRBV7-9 | TGTGCCAGCACCACGGGGGAGGGTGAGACCCAGTACTTC | CASTTGEGETQYF
TRBJ1-1 | . | . | TRBV7-9 | TGTGCCAGCAGCCCAAAAGACAGAGGGACGGCTGAAGCTTTCTTT | CASSPKDRGTAEAFF